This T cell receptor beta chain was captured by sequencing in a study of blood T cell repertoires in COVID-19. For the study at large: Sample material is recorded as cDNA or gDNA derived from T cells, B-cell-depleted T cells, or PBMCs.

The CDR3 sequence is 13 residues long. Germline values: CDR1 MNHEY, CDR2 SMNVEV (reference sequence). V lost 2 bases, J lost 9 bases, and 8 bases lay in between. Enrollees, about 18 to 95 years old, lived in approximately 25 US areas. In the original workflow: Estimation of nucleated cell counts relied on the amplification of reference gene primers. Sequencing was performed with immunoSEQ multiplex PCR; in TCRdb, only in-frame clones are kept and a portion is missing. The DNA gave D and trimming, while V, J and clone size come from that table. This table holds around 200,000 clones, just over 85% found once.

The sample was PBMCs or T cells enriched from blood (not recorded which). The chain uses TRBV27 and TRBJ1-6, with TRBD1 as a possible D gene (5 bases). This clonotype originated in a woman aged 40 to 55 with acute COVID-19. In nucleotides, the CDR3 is TGTGCCAGCAGTTTAGACGGGGGTTCACCCCTCCACTTT. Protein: CASSLDGGSPLHF.